The clone carrying this TCR beta chain was seen a few times. This entry comes from a study of tissue T cells after allogeneic stem cell transplantation. Germline CDR1 KGHDR, CDR2 SFDVKD. Trimming took off 4 bases at V and 8 bases at J, with 11 bases between the two ends. CDR3 length: 13 residues. Using immunoSEQ multiplex PCR, the repertoire was profiled, and TCRdb retains in-frame clones only, with some absent. The sample carries 3,500 to 4,500 clones, about three quarters recorded once. Enrolled prospectively were adult allogeneic hematopoietic cell transplant recipients whose graft-versus-host disease was steroid-refractory.

Here the sequenced sample was esophageal tissue, taken at autopsy. The receptor's source is a male patient over 55 with steroid-refractory graft-versus-host disease after an allogeneic stem cell transplant. Some T cells may possibly be graft donor cells. The genes are TRBV24-1 and TRBJ2-1; D gene uncertain. The CDR3 DNA sequence: TGTGCCACCAGTGACCTATTAAGGCATGAGCAGTTCTTC. Its protein is CATSDLLRHEQFF.